This T cell receptor beta chain was recovered during a study of graft-versus-host responses after intestinal transplantation. Germline V gives CDR1 MNHEY, CDR2 SVGAGI. CDR3 size: 14 residues. Trimming took 0 bases from V and 11 from J, leaving 16 bases between them. Profiled with immunoSEQ multiplex PCR; TCRdb holds only in-frame clones, not every one. The sample includes 90,000 to 120,000 clones, less than 90% of them seen just once. Notes on this clone: Its antigen is as yet unknown.

Sequencing used unstimulated CD4+ T cells sorted from spleen or lymph node cells, obtained before intestinal transplant. The chain links TRBV6-5 to TRBJ1-1, with D uncertain. The TCR comes from a human donor who received an intestinal transplant. CDR3 in amino acids: CASSYSAPQRRAFF. CDR3 nucleotide sequence: TGTGCCAGCAGTTACTCAGCGCCCCAGAGGCGGGCTTTCTTT.